This TCR beta chain is drawn from a study of OX40 agonist ivuxolimab in advanced cancers. Background on the whole study: Ivuxolimab, which targeted the costimulatory receptor OX40 (CD134), was an agonistic, fully human IgG2 monoclonal antibody. Partial responses were achieved by three dose-escalation patients, of whom one had hepatocellular carcinoma and two had cutaneous melanoma. Prior anti-PD-1, anti-PD-L1 or anti-CTLA-4 therapy was permitted, and checkpoint inhibitors had been received by about 37% of dose-escalation patients. Intravenous ivuxolimab was administered to patients every 2 weeks at six dose levels: 0.01, 0.1, 0.3, 1.5, 3 and 10 mg/kg. The point of sequencing TCRbeta in the periphery was to test whether ivuxolimab changed TCR sequence diversity and drove clonal T-cell expansion. Among the roughly 52 dose-escalation patients, around 19 had hepatocellular carcinoma, approximately 15 melanoma, 9 renal cell carcinoma and 9 head and neck cancer. The paper covers the monotherapy dose-escalation part of the phase I ivuxolimab trial, which included N ≈ 50 patients. The dose-escalation cohort was around 84% male with a mean age of about 60 years, ranging from roughly 23 to 79.

The research as a whole found: Low levels of normalized T-cell clonal expansion were also seen in some nonresponding patients. In partial responders in the 0.1-3.0 mg/kg groups, normalized peripheral clonal expansion was found to be among the lowest, especially among CD8+ T cells. The antigen specificity of the peripheral T cells that underwent clonal expansion was not determined. On average, CD8+ T cells showed more expanded clones than CD4+ T cells after ivuxolimab. At doses from 0.1 to 3.0 mg/kg, clonal expansion was seen in both CD4+ and CD8+ blood T cells between baseline and week 6.

Comments on this clone: Its antigen is unknown. No qualities accompany the bases; no much larger clone lies one base away.

Genomic DNA was isolated from the sorted cells so that the TCRbeta CDR3 region could be sequenced. The immunoSEQ Assay was used for sequencing of TCRbeta CDR3 regions. The source is immuneACCESS, and TCRdb retained only in-frame sequences with V and J called. Part of the clones is not carried over; for the studies checked, unresolved V genes explain less than half of this, and the remainder is unexplained. The sample table contains about 79,000 clones; only one count was recorded for about nine tenths of them. The ten largest account for roughly 4% of the sample. Patients with a history of autoimmune disease or receiving systemic immunosuppression were excluded from the trial. In every dose cohort, peripheral blood was drawn for TCR sequencing at baseline, cycle 4 day 1, and cycle 7 day 1. Samples came from an open-label, multicenter, first-in-human phase I dose-escalation trial of ivuxolimab. The trial enrolled adults with locally advanced or metastatic head and neck squamous cell, hepatocellular, melanoma or renal cell carcinoma. CD4+ and CD8+ T cells were sorted separately from peripheral blood before TCR sequencing.

Sequences were derived from CD4+ or CD8+ T cells sorted from blood, sampled in a trial of the OX40 agonist ivuxolimab. The receptor was derived from an adult with an advanced solid tumor such as melanoma, head and neck, liver or kidney cancer.

The nucleotide sequence is TGTGCCAGCAGCCGAGGACCTTATCAGCCCCAGCATTTT. Translation gives CASSRGPYQPQHF. The sequence links TRBV6-5 to TRBJ1-5, with the D segment identity uncertain. Reading the germline V gene gives CDR1 MNHEY and CDR2 SVGAGI. From cysteine to phenylalanine, the CDR3 is 13 amino acids long. The retained sequence is limited to the CDR3, 39 bases, with the frame set at the first base. V sheds 6 bases and J sheds 5 bases, leaving 11 bases between their ends.